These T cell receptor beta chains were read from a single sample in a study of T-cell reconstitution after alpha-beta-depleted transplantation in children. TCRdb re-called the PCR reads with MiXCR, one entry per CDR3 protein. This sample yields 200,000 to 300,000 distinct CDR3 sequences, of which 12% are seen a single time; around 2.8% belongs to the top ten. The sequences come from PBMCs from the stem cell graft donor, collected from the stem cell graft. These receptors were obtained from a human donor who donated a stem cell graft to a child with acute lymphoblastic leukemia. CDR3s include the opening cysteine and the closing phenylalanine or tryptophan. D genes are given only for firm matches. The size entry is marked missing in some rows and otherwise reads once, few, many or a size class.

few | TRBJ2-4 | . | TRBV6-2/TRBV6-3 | CASSYSSGAKNIQYF | TGTGCCAGCAGTTACTCGTCAGGGGCTAAAAACATTCAGTACTTC
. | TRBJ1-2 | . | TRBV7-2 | CASSSQPAGSGSGYTF | TGTGCCAGCAGCTCCCAGCCGGCCGGGTCGGGTAGTGGCTACACCTTC
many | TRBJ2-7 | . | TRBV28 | CASSYLREQYF | TGTGCCAGCAGTTACCTGAGGGAGCAGTACTTC
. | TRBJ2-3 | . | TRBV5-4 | CASSYPGGPSTDTQYF | TGTGCCAGCAGCTACCCCGGGGGGCCCTCCACAGATACGCAGTATTTT
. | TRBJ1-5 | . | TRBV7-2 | CASSLAVGGGNQPQHF | TGTGCCAGCAGCTTAGCGGTCGGGGGTGGCAATCAGCCCCAGCATTTT
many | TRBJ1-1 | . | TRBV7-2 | CASSLPGKAEAFF | TGTGCCAGCAGCTTGCCAGGAAAGGCTGAAGCTTTCTTT
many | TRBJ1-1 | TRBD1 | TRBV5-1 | CASSSTYRGAVNTEAFF | TGCGCCAGCAGCTCAACCTACAGGGGCGCGGTGAACACTGAAGCTTTCTTT
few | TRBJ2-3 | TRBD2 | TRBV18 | CASSPSKPSGRAVDTQYF | TGTGCCAGCTCACCTTCGAAGCCTAGCGGGAGGGCCGTAGATACGCAGTATTTT
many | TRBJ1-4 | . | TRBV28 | CASSMTPGLTNEKLFF | TGTGCCAGCAGCATGACTCCGGGACTGACTAATGAAAAACTGTTTTTT
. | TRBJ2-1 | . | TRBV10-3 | CAIREGIEQFF | TGTGCCATCAGAGAGGGGATTGAGCAGTTCTTC
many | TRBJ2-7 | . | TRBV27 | CASSPLGDGFFYEQYF | TGTGCCAGCAGCCCTTTGGGGGACGGATTTTTCTACGAGCAGTACTTC
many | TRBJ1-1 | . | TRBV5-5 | CASSFLSQGRMNTEAFF | TGTGCCAGCAGCTTCCTGAGTCAAGGGAGGATGAACACTGAAGCTTTCTTT
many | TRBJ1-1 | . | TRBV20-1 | CSAEGHSEAFF | TGCAGTGCTGAGGGACACTCTGAAGCTTTCTTT
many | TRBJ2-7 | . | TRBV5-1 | CASSYSRDYEQYF | TGCGCCAGCAGCTATTCCAGGGACTACGAGCAGTACTTC
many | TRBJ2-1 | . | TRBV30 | CAWSAGLTFNEQFF | TGTGCCTGGAGTGCCGGACTAACTTTCAATGAGCAGTTCTTC
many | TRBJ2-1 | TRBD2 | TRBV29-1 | CSVGGGLAGVYEQFF | TGCAGCGTTGGGGGGGGACTAGCGGGAGTCTATGAGCAGTTCTTC
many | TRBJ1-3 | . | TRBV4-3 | CASSRAGVSSFDTIYF | TGCGCCAGCAGCCGAGCAGGGGTTTCAAGTTTCGACACCATATATTTT
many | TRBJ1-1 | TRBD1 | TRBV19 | CASSIWDSSVNAPNTEAFF | TGTGCCAGTAGTATCTGGGACAGCAGCGTAAACGCCCCGAACACTGAAGCTTTCTTT
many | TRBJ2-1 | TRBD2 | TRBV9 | CASSERLAGYNEQFF | TGTGCCAGCAGCGAACGACTAGCGGGGTACAATGAGCAGTTCTTC
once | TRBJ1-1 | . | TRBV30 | CAWSRYRNTEAFF | TGTGCCTGGAGTCGCTATAGGAACACTGAAGCTTTCTTT
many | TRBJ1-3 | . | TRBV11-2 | CASSSISSGNTIYF | TGTGCCAGCAGCTCGATCAGCTCTGGAAACACCATATATTTT
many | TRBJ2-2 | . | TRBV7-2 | CASSLTVALTGELFF | TGTGCCAGCAGCTTAACAGTGGCGCTCACCGGGGAGCTGTTTTTT
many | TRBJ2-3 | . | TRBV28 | CASSSLGGVGKDTQYF | TGTGCCAGCAGCTCCCTTGGCGGGGTGGGAAAAGATACGCAGTATTTT
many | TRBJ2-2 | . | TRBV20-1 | CSARDRGGLNTGELFF | TGCAGTGCTAGAGACCGCGGGGGCCTGAACACCGGGGAGCTGTTTTTT
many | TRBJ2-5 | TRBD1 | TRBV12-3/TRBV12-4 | CASSFRDRGETQYF | TGTGCCAGCAGTTTCCGGGACAGGGGAGAGACCCAGTACTTC
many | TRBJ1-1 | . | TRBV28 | CASRAPGLGTEAFF | TGTGCCAGCAGAGCACCGGGACTGGGCACTGAAGCTTTCTTT
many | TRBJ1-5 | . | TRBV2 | CASSGLGQSEQHNQPQHF | TGTGCCAGCAGTGGTCTCGGACAGTCAGAACAGCACAATCAGCCCCAGCATTTT
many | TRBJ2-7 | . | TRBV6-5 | CASKKGGQVYF | TGTGCCAGCAAAAAGGGGGGGCAGGTGTACTTC
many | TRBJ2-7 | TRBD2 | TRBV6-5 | CASSWSGGYEQYF | TGTGCCAGCAGTTGGTCGGGAGGGTACGAGCAGTACTTC
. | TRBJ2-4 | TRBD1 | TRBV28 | CASSSRQGSRNIQYF | TGTGCCAGCAGTTCTAGACAGGGGAGTAGAAACATTCAGTACTTC
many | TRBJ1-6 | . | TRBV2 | CASILQVYNSPLHF | TGTGCCAGCATTCTACAGGTCTATAATTCACCCCTCCACTTT
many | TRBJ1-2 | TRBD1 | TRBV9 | CASSVDRGNGYTF | TGTGCCAGCAGCGTAGACAGGGGCAATGGCTACACCTTC
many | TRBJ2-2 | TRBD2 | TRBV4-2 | CASSLPDTQRDFTGELFF | TGTGCCAGCAGCCTCCCCGACACCCAGCGGGATTTCACCGGGGAGCTGTTTTTT
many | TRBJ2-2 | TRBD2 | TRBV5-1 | CASSGREKAHTGELFF | TGCGCCAGCAGTGGGCGGGAGAAGGCTCACACCGGGGAGCTGTTTTTT
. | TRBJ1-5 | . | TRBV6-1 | CASSGTARPQHF | TGTGCCAGCAGTGGGACTGCGCGGCCCCAGCATTTT
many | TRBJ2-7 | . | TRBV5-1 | CASRSQGSGEQYF | TGCGCCAGCAGATCACAGGGATCAGGGGAGCAGTACTTC
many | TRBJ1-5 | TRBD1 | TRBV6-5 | CASSRTGHSNQPQHF | TGTGCCAGCAGTCGGACAGGGCATAGCAATCAGCCCCAGCATTTT
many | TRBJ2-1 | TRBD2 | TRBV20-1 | CSAPSSGLEYNEQFF | TGCAGTGCCCCCAGCTCTGGACTAGAGTACAATGAGCAGTTCTTC
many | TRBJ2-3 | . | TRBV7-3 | CASSLTPLDTQYF | TGTGCCAGCAGCTTAACCCCCTTAGATACGCAGTATTTT
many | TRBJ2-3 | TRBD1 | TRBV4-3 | CASSQWTGSTDTQYF | TGCGCCAGCAGCCAGTGGACAGGGAGCACAGATACGCAGTATTTT
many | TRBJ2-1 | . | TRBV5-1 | CASSQAQVSLNEQFF | TGCGCCAGCAGCCAAGCACAGGTATCGTTAAATGAGCAGTTCTTC
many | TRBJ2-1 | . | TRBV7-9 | CASSFRRTGVDDEQFF | TGTGCCAGCAGCTTTAGGAGGACGGGAGTTGACGATGAGCAGTTCTTC
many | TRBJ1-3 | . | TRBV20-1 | CSADLSPGHLRGNTIYF | TGCAGTGCTGACCTCTCTCCGGGACATCTAAGGGGAAACACCATATATTTT
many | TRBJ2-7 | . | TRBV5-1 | CASSLDGNEQYF | TGCGCCAGCAGCTTGGATGGCAACGAGCAGTACTTC
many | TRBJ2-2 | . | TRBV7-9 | CAPGELFF | TGTGCCCCCGGGGAGCTGTTTTTT
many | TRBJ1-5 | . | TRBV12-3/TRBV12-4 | CASSERDNTYSNQPQHF | TGTGCCAGCAGTGAACGGGACAACACTTATAGCAATCAGCCCCAGCATTTT
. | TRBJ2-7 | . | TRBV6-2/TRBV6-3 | CASSYAVSEQYF | TGTGCCAGCAGTTACGCCGTCTCCGAGCAGTACTTC
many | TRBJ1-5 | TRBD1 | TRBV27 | CASSSGQDSNQPQHF | TGTGCCAGCAGTTCGGGACAGGATAGCAATCAGCCCCAGCATTTT
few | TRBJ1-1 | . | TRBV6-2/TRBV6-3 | CASSYLRGKAEAFF | TGTGCCAGCAGTTATTTGCGGGGAAAGGCTGAAGCTTTCTTT
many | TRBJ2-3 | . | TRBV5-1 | CASKSGSVTSTDTQYF | TGCGCCAGCAAATCAGGGTCCGTCACTAGCACAGATACGCAGTATTTT
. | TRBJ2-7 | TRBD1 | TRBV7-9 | CASSLLGQGTHEQYF | TGTGCCTCAAGCTTATTAGGACAGGGAACCCACGAGCAGTACTTC
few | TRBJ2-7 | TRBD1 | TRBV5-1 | CASSFQTGDPPYEQYF | TGCGCCAGCAGCTTTCAGACAGGGGACCCCCCCTACGAGCAGTACTTC
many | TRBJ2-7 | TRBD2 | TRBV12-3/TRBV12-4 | CASSPDGGFYEQYF | TGTGCCAGCAGCCCCGACGGGGGGTTCTACGAGCAGTACTTC